This T cell receptor beta chain was sequenced for a study of post-analysis software for immune sequencing data. Study overall: Multiple sclerosis in the patients followed relapsing-remitting, secondary progressive and progressive-relapsing courses. Findings of the study overall: Those samples that were prepared in the same batch co-clustered strongly by F measure. Normalized Chao1 diversity was significantly reduced in patients versus controls. TRBV segments more frequent in patients than in controls numbered several and included TRBV5-6, TRBV5-1 and TRBV20-1.

Per the germline V gene, CDR1 is ENHRY and CDR2 is SYGVKD. This CDR3 has 13 amino acids. On this clonotype itself: As yet, its antigen is unknown.

The authors incorporated unique molecular identifiers into the TCR beta cDNA libraries. The T cell input of about 0.9 to 11 million gave about half a million cDNA molecules. TCRdb independently ran MiXCR on the PCR reads; one entry per CDR3 protein. The sample yields roughly 670,000 distinct CDR3 sequences, approximately 60% seen once. The receptor's source is a girl under 10 years old with multiple sclerosis. Sequencing used blood. This chain connects TRBV10-3 to TRBJ2-7, with no clear D. The DNA end favors TRBJ2-5, so the J call may be wrong. The CDR3, as DNA: TGTGCCATCAGTCCCGACGGCAGGGAGACCCAGTACTTC. This gives the protein CAISPDGRETQYF.